This TCR beta chain appears in the sequencing data of a study of blood T cells in healthy people across ages. V shed 0 bases and J shed 6 bases, with 9 bases lying between them. The V gene's germline CDR1 is SGHRS and CDR2 YFSETQ. The CDR3 is 13 amino acids. With a J-beta primer mix and a sample-barcoded 5' primer, a second PCR ran 7 to 11 cycles. One entry per CDR3 protein, called by TCRdb with MiXCR from the 5' RACE reads. Among 1.5 million to 2 million distinct CDR3 sequences listed, around half were seen once. Peripheral blood was drawn, roughly 10 milliliters per donor. Sequencing was carried out using blood. V is TRBV5-1 and J is TRBJ1-2; tentative D call: TRBD1 (5 bases). This sequence originates from a woman between 40 and 55 years old in good health. CDR3 sequence (DNA): TGCGCCAGCAGCTTGGGGTCAGGGAATGGCTACACCTTC. It is translated as CASSLGSGNGYTF.